This paragraph reports one T cell receptor beta chain. The entry originates in a study of blood T cell repertoires in COVID-19. Whole-study context: Collection of acute and convalescent COVID-19 samples took place in the United States, Italy and Spain. Nucleic acid was either cDNA or gDNA, and it came from T cells, B-cell-depleted T cells, or PBMCs.

Original data processing: Amplified reference gene primers provided the basis for estimating nucleated cell counts. Assay: immunoSEQ multiplex PCR; the TCRdb copy retains only in-frame clones and omits some. Clone size and V and J calls were adopted from that table, with D and trimming inferred from the DNA. The sample has 150,000 to 200,000 clones; 84% are singletons. The sequence was obtained from a human donor with acute or convalescent COVID-19. The donor label of this sample is uncertain. Sequencing input: peripheral blood.

The CDR3 is CASSLRAGGPGEQYF. In nucleotides, the CDR3 is TGTGCCAGCAGTTTAAGAGCGGGAGGGCCGGGTGAGCAGTACTTC. The chain combines TRBV27 with TRBJ2-7; TRBD2 matches at 10 bases. Trimming cost V 2 bases and J 7 bases; bases outside gene matches: 8. This CDR3 is built from 15 residues. The germline gives CDR1 MNHEY, CDR2 SMNVEV (reference sequence).